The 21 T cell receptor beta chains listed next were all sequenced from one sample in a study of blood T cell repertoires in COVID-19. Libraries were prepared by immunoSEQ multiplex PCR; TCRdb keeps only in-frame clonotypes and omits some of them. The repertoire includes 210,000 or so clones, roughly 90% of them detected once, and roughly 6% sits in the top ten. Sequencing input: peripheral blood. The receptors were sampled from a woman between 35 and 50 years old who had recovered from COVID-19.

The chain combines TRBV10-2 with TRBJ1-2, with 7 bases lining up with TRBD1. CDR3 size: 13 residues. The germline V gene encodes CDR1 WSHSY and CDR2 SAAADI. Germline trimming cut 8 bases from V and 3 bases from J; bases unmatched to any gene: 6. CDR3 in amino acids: CASSGTADYGYTF. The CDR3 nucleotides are TGCGCCAGCTCCGGGACAGCCGACTATGGCTACACCTTC.

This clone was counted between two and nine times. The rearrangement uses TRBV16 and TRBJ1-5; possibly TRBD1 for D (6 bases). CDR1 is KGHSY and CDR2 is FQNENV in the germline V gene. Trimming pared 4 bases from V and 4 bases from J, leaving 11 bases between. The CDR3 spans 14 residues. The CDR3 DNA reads TGTGCCAGCAGCCTTGGACAGAAGAATCAGCCCCAGCATTTT. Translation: CASSLGQKNQPQHF.

CDR3 loop: CASSYQPQGGTEAFF. CDR3 sequence (DNA): TGTGCCAGCAGTTACCAACCTCAGGGTGGCACTGAAGCTTTCTTT. This chain joins TRBV6-5 and TRBJ1-1; TRBD1 might be the D (5 bases). V was clipped by 2 bases and J by 4 bases, with 14 bases between them. The CDR3 contains 15 residues. CDR1 MNHEY and CDR2 SVGAGI come from the germline V gene.

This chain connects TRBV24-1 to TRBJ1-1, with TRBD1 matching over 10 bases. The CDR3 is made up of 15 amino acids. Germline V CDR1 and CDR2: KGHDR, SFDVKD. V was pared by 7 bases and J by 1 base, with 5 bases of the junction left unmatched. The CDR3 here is CATRGQGRSNTEAFF. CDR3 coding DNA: TGTGCCACCAGGGGACAGGGGCGTTCGAACACTGAAGCTTTCTTT.

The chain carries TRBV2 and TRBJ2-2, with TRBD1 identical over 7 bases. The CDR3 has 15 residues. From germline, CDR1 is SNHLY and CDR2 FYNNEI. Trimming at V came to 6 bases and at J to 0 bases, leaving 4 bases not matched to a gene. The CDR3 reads CASRGTASNTGELFF. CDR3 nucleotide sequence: TGTGCCAGCAGGGGGACAGCTTCGAACACCGGGGAGCTGTTTTTT.

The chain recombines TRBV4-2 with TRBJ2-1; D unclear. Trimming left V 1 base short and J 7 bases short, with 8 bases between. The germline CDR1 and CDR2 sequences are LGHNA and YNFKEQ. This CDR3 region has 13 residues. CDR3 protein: CASSQVSENEQFF. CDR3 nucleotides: TGTGCCAGCAGCCAAGTATCAGAAAATGAGCAGTTCTTC.

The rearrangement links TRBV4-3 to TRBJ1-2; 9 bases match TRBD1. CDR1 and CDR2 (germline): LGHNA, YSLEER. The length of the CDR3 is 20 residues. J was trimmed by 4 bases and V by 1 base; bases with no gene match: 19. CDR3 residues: CASSQVFSFSRKTGGYGYTF. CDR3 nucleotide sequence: TGCGCCAGCAGCCAAGTGTTTAGTTTTTCTCGAAAGACAGGGGGCTATGGCTACACCTTC.

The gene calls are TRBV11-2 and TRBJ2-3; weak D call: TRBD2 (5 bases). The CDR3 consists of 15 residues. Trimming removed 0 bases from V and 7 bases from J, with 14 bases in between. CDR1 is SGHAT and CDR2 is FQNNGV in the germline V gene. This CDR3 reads CASSLDLLASYTQYF. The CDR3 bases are TGTGCCAGCAGCTTAGATTTGCTAGCCAGTTATACGCAGTATTTT.

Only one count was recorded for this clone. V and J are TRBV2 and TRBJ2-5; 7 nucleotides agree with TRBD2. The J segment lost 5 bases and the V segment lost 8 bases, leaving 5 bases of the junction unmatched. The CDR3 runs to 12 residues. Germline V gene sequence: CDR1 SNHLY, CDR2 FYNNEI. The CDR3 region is CASGGVVETQYF. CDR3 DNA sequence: TGTGCCAGCGGGGGGGTGGTGGAGACCCAGTACTTC.

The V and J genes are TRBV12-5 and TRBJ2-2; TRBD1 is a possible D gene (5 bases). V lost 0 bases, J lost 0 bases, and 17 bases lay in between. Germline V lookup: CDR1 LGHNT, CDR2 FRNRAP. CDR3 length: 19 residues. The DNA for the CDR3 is TGTGCTAGTGGTTTGGTATCTATAATGATGACAGCGAACACCGGGGAGCTGTTTTTT. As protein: CASGLVSIMMTANTGELFF.

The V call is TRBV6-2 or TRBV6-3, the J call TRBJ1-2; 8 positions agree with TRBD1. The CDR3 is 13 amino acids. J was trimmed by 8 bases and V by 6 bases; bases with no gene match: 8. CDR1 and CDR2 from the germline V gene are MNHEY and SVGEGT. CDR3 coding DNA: TGTGCCAGCAGCCAGGGACAGGCCGGAGGCTACACCTTC. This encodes CASSQGQAGGYTF.

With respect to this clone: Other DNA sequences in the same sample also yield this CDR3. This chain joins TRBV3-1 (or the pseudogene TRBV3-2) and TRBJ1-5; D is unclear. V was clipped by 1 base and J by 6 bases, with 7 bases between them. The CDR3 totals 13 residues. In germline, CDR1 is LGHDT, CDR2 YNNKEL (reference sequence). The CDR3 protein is CASSQGGGQPQHF. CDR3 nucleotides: TGTGCCAGCAGCCAAGGGGGAGGTCAGCCCCAGCATTTT.

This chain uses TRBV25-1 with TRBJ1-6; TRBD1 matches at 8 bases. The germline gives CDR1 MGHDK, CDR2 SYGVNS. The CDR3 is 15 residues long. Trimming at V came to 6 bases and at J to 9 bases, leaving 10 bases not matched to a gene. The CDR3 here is CASSPTGDNRSPLHF. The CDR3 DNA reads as TGTGCCAGCAGCCCGACAGGGGACAATCGTTCACCCCTCCACTTT.

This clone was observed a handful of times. Here the CDR3 DNA reads TGTGCCAGCAGTACCGGGGGGATCGTGAATGAGCAGTTCTTC. Translated: CASSTGGIVNEQFF. The chain combines TRBV28 with TRBJ2-1; 7 bases are a match to TRBD2. Trimming at V came to 5 bases and at J to 7 bases, leaving 8 bases not matched to a gene. From germline, CDR1 is MDHEN and CDR2 SYDVKM. The CDR3 has 14 amino acids.

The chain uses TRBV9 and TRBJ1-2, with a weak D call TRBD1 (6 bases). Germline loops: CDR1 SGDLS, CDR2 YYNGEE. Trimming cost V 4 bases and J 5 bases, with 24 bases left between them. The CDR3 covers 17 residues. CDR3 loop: CASSLGGATWAPYGYTF. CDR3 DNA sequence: TGTGCCAGCAGCCTTGGGGGCGCTACCTGGGCTCCTTATGGCTACACCTTC.

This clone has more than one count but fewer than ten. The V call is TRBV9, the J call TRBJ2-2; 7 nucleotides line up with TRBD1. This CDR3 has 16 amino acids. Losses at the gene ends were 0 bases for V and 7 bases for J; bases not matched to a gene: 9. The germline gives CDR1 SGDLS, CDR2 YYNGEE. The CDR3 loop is CASSVGQGSIGGELFF. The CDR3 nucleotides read TGTGCCAGCAGCGTAGGACAGGGCTCGATCGGCGGGGAGCTGTTTTTT. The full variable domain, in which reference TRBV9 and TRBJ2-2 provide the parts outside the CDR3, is DSGVTQTPKHLITATGQRVTLRCSPRSGDLSVYWYQQSLDQGLQFLIQYYNGEERAKGNILERFSAQQFPDLHSELNLSSLELGDSALYFCASSVGQGSIGGELFFGEGSRLTVL.

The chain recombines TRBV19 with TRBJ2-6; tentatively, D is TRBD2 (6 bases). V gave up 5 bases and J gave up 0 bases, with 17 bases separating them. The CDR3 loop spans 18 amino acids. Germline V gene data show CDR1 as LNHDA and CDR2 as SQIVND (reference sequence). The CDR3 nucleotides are TGTGCCAGTAGTCCCCTGGGGGGTTCGAGCTCTGGGGCCAACGTCCTGACTTTC. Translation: CASSPLGGSSSGANVLTF.

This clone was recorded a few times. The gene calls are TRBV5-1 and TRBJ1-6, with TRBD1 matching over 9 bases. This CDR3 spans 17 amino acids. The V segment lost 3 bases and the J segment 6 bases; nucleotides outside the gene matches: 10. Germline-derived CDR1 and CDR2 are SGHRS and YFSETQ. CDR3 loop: CASSSSPEGQGNSPLHF. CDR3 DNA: TGCGCCAGCAGCTCGAGCCCCGAGGGACAGGGTAATTCACCCCTCCACTTT.

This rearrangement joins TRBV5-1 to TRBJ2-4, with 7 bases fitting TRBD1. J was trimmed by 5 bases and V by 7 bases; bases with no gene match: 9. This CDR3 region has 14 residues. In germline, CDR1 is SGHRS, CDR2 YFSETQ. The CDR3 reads CASVGGGPQNIQYF. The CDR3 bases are TGCGCCAGCGTAGGGGGCGGCCCCCAAAACATTCAGTACTTC.

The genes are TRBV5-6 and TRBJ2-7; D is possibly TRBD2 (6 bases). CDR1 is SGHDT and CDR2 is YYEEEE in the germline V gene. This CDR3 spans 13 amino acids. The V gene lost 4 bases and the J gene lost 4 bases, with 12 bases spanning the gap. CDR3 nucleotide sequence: TGTGCCAGCAGCCGCCCGGAGGGATACGAGCAGTACTTC. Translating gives CASSRPEGYEQYF.

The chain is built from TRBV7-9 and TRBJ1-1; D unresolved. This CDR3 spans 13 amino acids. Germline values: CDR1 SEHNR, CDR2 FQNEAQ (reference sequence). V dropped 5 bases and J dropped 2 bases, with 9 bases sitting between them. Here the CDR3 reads CASSVRSNTEAFF. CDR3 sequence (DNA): TGTGCCAGCAGCGTCCGTTCTAACACTGAAGCTTTCTTT.